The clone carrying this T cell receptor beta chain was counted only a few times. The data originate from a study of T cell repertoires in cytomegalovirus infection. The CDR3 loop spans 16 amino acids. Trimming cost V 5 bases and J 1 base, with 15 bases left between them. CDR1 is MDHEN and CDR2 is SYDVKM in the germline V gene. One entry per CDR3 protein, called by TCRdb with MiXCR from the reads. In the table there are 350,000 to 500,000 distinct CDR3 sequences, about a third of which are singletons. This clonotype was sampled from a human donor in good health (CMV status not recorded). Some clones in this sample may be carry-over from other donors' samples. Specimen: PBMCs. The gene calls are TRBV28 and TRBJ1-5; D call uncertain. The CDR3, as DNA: TGTGCCAGCAGTCACGCCGGGAAAGGGAGCAATCAGCCCCAGCATTTT. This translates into CASSHAGKGSNQPQHF.